This T cell receptor beta chain emerged from a study of shared T cell receptors in the human thymus. Profiling relied on immunoSEQ multiplex PCR, and the TCRdb table lists in-frame clones only, not all of them. The table has more than 550,000 clones, 80% to 90% seen once; the top ten hold around 0.0094%. The length of the CDR3 is 17 residues. The junction had 7 bases not matched to a gene; V was cut back by 2 bases and J by 0 bases. The germline gives CDR1 SNHLY, CDR2 FYNNEI. These data also formed part of another study, on human thymus T cells. Turning to that study: Donors were healthy Finnish babies undergoing corrective operations for congenital heart defects. Related work showed strongly overlapping thymic repertoires across unrelated individuals.

The sample taken for sequencing was thymocytes. V and J are TRBV2 and TRBJ1-5; 7 bases line up with TRBD1. This sequence originates from a girl under two years old with a congenital heart defect. Here the CDR3 reads CASSEPPTGSSNQPQHF. The CDR3 DNA sequence: TGTGCCAGCAGTGAACCCCCGACAGGGTCTAGCAATCAGCCCCAGCATTTT.